The sequence of this T cell receptor beta chain was determined in a study of control samples from healthy donors and cancer patients (dated by TCRdb to about 2020). Worth noting for this clone: Its specific antigen is unknown. It has no much larger one-base neighbor in the sample; base qualities were not kept.

The protocol used for the library was the immunoSEQ multiplex PCR assay. The immuneACCESS repertoire file appears here via TCRdb, limited to in-frame rearrangements. These files lack a portion of the clones; in checked studies, under half of the deficit traces to unresolved V genes, and the cause of the others is not known. For this sample the table gives more than 140,000 clones, of which roughly 92% were detected only once. The top ten constitute around 13% of the sample. This TCR was sampled from a man in his forties in good health. Sequenced material: blood.

The CDR3 loop reads CASRFVGGETQYF. At the DNA level, the sequence is TGTGCCAGCAGATTCGTAGGGGGGGAGACCCAGTACTTC. The receptor chain draws on TRBV11-2 and TRBJ2-5, with the D gene tentatively TRBD1 or TRBD2, based on 6 matching bases in each. V is cut by 6 bases and J by 5 bases, and the space between the germline ends is 13 bases. Spanning cysteine to phenylalanine, the CDR3 consists of 13 amino acids. Only the CDR3 DNA is retained, 39 bases long and in frame from the first base. For CDR1 and CDR2, the germline V gene lists SGHAT and FQNNGV.